This paragraph reports one T cell receptor beta chain. Its antigen is as yet unknown. The source of the sample is a study of monozygotic twins with inflammatory bowel disease. Findings and caveats of the study: It was observed that concordant and discordant twins did not differ in repertoire similarity, possibly given limited power.

TCRdb reprocessed the 5' RACE reads and stores each CDR3 protein as one record, lacking DNA. The sample has a few hundred thousand distinct CDR3 sequences. The CDR3 runs 17 residues. Germline lookup yields CDR1 MGHRA and CDR2 YSYEKL. This chain links TRBV4-1 with TRBJ1-2; checking the TCRdb D call of TRBD1 is not possible without DNA. Sequenced input: blood. The receptor was derived from a human donor with ulcerative colitis or Crohn's disease, or a healthy co-twin of an affected twin (not recorded which). CDR3: CASSQDRARGPSYGYTF.